This TCR beta chain was obtained from a study of T cells in Graves' hyperthyroidism and ophthalmopathy. Overall study results and limits: Separation of ophthalmopathy from stable hyperthyroidism was achieved by a 13 V-J model. Most expanded thyroid clonotypes above 0.001 also appeared in blood.

This CDR3 spans 14 amino acids. CDR1 is LNHDA and CDR2 is SQIVND in the germline V gene (reference sequence). Trimming cost V 5 bases and J 2 bases, with 12 bases left between them. RNA transcripts gave rise to amplified TCR beta CDR3 regions. HTBI primers were used for first-round RT-PCR of the TCR CDR3. TCRdb independently ran MiXCR on the multiplex PCR reads; one entry per CDR3 protein. The table records a few hundred thousand distinct CDR3 sequences, about 43% of them present only once. This clonotype showed up many times. Antigen unknown. Newly diagnosed hyperthyroidism, duration under 2 months, in patients aged 18 to 65. Diagnoses used clinical symptoms, serum thyroxine and TRAb, thyroid ultrasound and orbital computed tomography.

The receptor's source is a woman under 30 with Graves' hyperthyroidism. The sample was peripheral blood or thyroid tissue (not recorded which). V is TRBV19 and J is TRBJ1-1; D remains ambiguous. The CDR3 sequence: CASSLRAGNTEAFF. The CDR3 coding sequence is TGTGCCAGTAGTCTGAGGGCCGGAAACACTGAAGCTTTCTTT.